This TCR beta chain was observed in a study of blood T cell repertoires in COVID-19 (dated by TCRdb to 2020 to 2021). With regard to the full study: Samples from collaborators originated in the United States, Italy and Spain and spanned both the acute and convalescent phases of COVID-19. The samples were drawn from the first 160 participants of the ongoing ImmuneRACE study and from 950 to 1,500 subjects provided by 6 global collaborators. The repertoires were released in a freely available public database meant as a resource for research on the immune response to SARS-CoV-2. The sample metadata nearly always contained a de-identified subject ID, COVID-19 status, age in years and sex. Where available, HLA class I and class II types were taken from metadata supplied by the sample provider and were not determined by assay-based typing. The prospective study material was composed of cDNA or gDNA derived from T cells, B-cell-depleted T cells, or PBMCs. The dataset comprised deeply sampled blood TCRbeta repertoires from subjects exposed to, actively infected with, or recovered from COVID-19.

The germline V gene gives CDR1 as SGDLS and CDR2 as YYNGEE. Deletion took 4 bases off V and 8 bases off J, with a span of 16 bases between the germline ends. The CDR3 has 14 amino acids, counting the end cysteine and phenylalanine. Only the CDR3 portion is preserved as DNA: 42 bases, with reading frame beginning at the first base. TCRbeta CDR3 regions were amplified from genomic DNA using the immunoSEQ Assay, a bias-controlled multiplex PCR. The source study handled its data this way. The number of nucleated cells in each sample was estimated from the amplification of reference gene primers within the assay. Sequence reads were collapsed and filtered to measure the absolute abundance of every unique TCRbeta CDR3 rearrangement. Productive Simpson clonality was computed per sample as the square root of Simpson's diversity index over productive rearrangements. Not all clones reach the TCRdb copy of this immuneACCESS table, which keeps in-frame sequences only. Checked studies attribute under half of the gap to unresolved V genes and leave the rest unexplained. Clonal size and the V and J genes are those of that table, whereas D and trimming came from the DNA. The sample profile shows about 60,000 clones; 75% to 90% of them were found once. Around 17% of the sample goes to the ten largest clones.

What the research found in general, with its limitations: The quantity of clinical and demographic metadata differed by source and by participant and was supplied without curation.

Remarks on this clone: Its binding antigen is unknown. The record has no base qualities; no much larger clone is one base away.

Whole blood was collected in K2EDTA tubes by collaborating institutions according to the institutions' own protocols. For TCRbeta analysis, collaborator samples were shipped as frozen whole blood, as isolated PBMCs, or as DNA extracted from either sample type. Sequencing used peripheral blood. The sequence joins TRBV9 to TRBJ2-1; a tentative D match to TRBD2 spans 5 bases. The receptor comes from a human donor in a cohort sampled during active COVID-19. In nucleotides, the sequence is TGTGCCAGCAGCCTAGGAGGCTCCATATATGAGCAGTTCTTC. This codes for CASSLGGSIYEQFF. Joined to the reference TRBV9 and TRBJ2-1 proteins, this CDR3 gives the full variable domain: DSGVTQTPKHLITATGQRVTLRCSPRSGDLSVYWYQQSLDQGLQFLIQYYNGEERAKGNILERFSAQQFPDLHSELNLSSLELGDSALYFCASSLGGSIYEQFFGPGTRLTVL.